The source of this TCR beta chain is a study of CD8 T cells in Susac syndrome. Sequencing of TCR beta, carried out with a high-throughput approach, was applied to CD8+ and CD4+ T cells from the blood. Relapsing-remitting disease, either stable or active, was present in the treatment-naive patients who were the multiple sclerosis controls. Negative isolation yielded CD8+ and CD4+ T cells; FACS enriched TEMRA cells. Unmatched junction bases numbered 9, after V lost 7 bases and J lost 3 bases. This CDR3 region has 15 residues. CDR1 and CDR2 from the germline V gene are LGHNT and FRNRAP. An amount of RNA that ranged from roughly 0.5 to 1 ug was reverse transcribed with random hexamers. TCR beta CDR3 was amplified by immunoSEQ multiplex PCR. This amplification extended across 54 Vbeta and 13 Jbeta segments. TCRdb passed the immunoSEQ multiplex PCR reads through MiXCR, listing each CDR3 protein once. The sample lists approximately 68,000 distinct CDR3 sequences, about 95% occurring once.

The sequenced sample consisted of CD8+ T cells from PBMCs. This chain links TRBV12-5 with TRBJ1-2, with 9 bases lining up with TRBD1. This receptor was taken from a human donor with multiple sclerosis. As DNA, the CDR3 is TGTGCTAGTGTTAGACCGGGACAGGGCGACTATGGCTACACCTTC. Protein product: CASVRPGQGDYGYTF.